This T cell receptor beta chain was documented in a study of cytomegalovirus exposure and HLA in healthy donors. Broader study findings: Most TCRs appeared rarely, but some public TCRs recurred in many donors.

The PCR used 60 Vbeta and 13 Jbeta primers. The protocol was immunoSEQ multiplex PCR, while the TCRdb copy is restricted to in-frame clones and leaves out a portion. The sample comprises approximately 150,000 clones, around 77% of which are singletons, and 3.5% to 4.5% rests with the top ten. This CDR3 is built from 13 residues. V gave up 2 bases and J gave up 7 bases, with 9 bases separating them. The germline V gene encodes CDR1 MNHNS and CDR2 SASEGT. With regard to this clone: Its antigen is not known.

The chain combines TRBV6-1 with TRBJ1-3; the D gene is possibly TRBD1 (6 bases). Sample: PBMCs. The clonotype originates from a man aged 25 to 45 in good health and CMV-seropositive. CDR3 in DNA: TGTGCCAGCAGTGAAAACAGGGAGAACACCATATATTTT. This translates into CASSENRENTIYF.